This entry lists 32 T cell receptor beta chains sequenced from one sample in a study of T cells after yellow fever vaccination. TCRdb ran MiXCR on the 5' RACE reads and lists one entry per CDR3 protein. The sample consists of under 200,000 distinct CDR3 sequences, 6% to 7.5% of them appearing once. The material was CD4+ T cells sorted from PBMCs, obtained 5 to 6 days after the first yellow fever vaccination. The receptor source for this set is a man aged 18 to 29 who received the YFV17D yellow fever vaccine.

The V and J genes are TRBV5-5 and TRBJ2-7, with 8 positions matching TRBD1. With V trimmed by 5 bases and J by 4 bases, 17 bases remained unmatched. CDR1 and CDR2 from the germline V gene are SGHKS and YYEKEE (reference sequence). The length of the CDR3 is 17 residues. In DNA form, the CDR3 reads TGTGCCAGCAGATCTACCCAGACAGGGGATACCGTTTACGAGCAGTACGTC. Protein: CASRSTQTGDTVYEQYV.

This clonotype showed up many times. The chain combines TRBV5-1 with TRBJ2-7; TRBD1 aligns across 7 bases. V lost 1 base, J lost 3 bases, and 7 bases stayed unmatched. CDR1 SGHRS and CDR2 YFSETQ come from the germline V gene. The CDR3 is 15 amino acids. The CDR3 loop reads CASSLKPGGLYEQYV. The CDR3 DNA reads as TGCGCCAGCAGCTTGAAGCCAGGGGGTCTCTACGAGCAGTACGTC.

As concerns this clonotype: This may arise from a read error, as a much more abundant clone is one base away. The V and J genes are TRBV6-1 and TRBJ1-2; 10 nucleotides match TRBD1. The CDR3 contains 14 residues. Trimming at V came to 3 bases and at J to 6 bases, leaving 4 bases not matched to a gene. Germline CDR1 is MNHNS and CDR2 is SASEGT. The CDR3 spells CASSEDRGTDGYTF. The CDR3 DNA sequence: TGTGCCAGCAGTGAGGACAGGGGGACTGATGGCTACACCTTC.

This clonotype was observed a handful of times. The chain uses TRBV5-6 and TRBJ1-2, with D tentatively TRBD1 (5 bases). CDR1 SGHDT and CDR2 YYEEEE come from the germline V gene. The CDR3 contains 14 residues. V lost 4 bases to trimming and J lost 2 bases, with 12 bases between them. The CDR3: CASSRVRTNYGYTF. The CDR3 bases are TGTGCCAGCAGCCGCGTTAGGACAAACTATGGCTACACCTTC.

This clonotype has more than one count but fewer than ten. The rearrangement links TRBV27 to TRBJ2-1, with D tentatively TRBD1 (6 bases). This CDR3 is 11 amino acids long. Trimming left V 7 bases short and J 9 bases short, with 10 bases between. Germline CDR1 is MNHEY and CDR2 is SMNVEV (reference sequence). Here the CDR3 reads CASNNRVEQFF. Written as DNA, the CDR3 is TGTGCCAGCAACAACAGGGTTGAGCAGTTCTTC.

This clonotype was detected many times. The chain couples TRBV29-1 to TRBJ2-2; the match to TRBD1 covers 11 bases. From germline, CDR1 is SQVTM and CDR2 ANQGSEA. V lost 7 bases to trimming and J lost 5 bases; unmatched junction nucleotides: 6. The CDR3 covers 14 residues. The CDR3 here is CSAGTGGGTGELFF. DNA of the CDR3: TGCAGCGCCGGGACAGGGGGAGGAACCGGGGAGCTGTTTTTT.

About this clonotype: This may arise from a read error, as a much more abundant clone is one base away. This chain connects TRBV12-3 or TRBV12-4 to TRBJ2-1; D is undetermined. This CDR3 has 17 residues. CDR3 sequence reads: CTSSLRRTLRPDNEQFF. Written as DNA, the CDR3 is TGTACCAGCAGTTTACGTAGGACCCTGAGGCCCGACAATGAGCAGTTCTTC.

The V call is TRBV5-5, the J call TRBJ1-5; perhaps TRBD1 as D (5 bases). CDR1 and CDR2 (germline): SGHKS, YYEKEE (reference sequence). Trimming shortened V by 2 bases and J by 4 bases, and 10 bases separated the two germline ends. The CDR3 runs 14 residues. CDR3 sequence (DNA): TGTGCCAGCAGCTTTTTGCCAGGGAATCAGCCCCAGCATTTT. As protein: CASSFLPGNQPQHF.

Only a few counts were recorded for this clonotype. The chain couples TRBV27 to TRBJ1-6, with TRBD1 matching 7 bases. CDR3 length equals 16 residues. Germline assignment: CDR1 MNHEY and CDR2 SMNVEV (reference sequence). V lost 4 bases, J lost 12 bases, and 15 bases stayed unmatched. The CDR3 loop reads CASSSPRRDSRKPLHF. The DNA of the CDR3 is TGTGCCAGCAGTTCCCCCCGGCGGGACAGTCGCAAACCCCTCCACTTT.

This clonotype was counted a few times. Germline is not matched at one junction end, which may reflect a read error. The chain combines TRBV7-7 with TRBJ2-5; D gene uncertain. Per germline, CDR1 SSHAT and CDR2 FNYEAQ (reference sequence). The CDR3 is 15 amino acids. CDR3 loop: CASSFAPTVGETQYF. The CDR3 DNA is TGTGCTAGCAGCTTCGCCCCCACAGTGGGAGAGACCCAGTACTTC.

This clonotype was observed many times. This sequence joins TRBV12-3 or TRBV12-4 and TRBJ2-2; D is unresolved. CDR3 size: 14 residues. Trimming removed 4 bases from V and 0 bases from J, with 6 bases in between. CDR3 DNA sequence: TGTGCCAGCAGTTCCCTCACGAACACCGGGGAGCTGTTTTTT. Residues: CASSSLTNTGELFF.

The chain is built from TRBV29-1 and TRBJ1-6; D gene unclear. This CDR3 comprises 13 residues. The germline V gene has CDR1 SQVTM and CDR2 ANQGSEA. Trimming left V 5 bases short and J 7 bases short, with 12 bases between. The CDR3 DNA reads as TGCAGCGTTTGTGAGCTTGAGAATTCACCCCTCCACTTT. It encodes CSVCELENSPLHF. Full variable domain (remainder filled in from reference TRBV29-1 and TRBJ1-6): SAVISQKPSRDICQRGTSLTIQCQVDSQVTMMFWYRQQPGQSLTLIATANQGSEATYESGFVIDKFPISRPNLTFSTLTVSNMSPEDSSIYLCSVCELENSPLHFGNGTRLTVT.

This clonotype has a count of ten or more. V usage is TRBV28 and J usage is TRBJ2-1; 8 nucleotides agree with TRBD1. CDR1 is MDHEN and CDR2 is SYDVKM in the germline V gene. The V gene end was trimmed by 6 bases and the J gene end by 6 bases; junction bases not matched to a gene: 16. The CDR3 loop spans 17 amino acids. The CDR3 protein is CASRAHTGGRQFNEQFF. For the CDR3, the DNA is TGTGCCAGCAGAGCTCACACAGGGGGGCGGCAGTTCAATGAGCAGTTCTTC.

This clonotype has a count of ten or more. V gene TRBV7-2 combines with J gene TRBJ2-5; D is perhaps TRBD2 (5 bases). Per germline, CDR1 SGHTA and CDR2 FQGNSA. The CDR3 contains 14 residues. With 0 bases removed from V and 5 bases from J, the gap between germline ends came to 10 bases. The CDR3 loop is CASSLARGRETQYF. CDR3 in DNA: TGTGCCAGCAGCTTAGCGCGAGGGCGGGAGACCCAGTACTTC.

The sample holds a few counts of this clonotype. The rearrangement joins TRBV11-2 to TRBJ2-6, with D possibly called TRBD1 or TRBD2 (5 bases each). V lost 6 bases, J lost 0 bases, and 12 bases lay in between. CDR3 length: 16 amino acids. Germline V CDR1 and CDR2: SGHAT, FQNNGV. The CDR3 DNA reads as TGTGCCAGCAGTGCCGGGGCAAACTCTGGGGCCAACGTCCTGACTTTC. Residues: CASSAGANSGANVLTF.

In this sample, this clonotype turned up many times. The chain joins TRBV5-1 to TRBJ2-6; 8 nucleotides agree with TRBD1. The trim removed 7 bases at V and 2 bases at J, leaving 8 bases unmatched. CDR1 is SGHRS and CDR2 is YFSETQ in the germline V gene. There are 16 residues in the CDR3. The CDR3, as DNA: TGCGCCAGCTCTCTTCAGGGGGCTACTGGGGCCAACGTCCTGACTTTC. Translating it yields CASSLQGATGANVLTF.

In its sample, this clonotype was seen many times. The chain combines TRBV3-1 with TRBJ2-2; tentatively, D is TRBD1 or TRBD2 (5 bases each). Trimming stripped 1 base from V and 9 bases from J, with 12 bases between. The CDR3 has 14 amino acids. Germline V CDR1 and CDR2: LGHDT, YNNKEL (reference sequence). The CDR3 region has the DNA TGTGCCAGCAGCCAAGCATCCGGGGCCCGGGAGCTGTTTTTT. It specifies CASSQASGARELFF.

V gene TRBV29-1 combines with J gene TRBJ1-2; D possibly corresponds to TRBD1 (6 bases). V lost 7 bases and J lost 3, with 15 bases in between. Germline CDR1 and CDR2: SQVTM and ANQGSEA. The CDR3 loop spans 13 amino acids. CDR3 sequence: CSAWTVGDYGYTF. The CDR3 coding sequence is TGCAGCGCCTGGACAGTGGGCGACTATGGCTACACCTTC.

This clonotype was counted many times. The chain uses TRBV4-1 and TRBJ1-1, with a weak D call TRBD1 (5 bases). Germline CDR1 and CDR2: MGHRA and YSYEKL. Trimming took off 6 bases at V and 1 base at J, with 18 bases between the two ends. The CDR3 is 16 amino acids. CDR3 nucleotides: TGCGCCAGCAGGAAGACAGTCTTCGGTGCGAACACTGAAGCTTTCTTT. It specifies CASRKTVFGANTEAFF.

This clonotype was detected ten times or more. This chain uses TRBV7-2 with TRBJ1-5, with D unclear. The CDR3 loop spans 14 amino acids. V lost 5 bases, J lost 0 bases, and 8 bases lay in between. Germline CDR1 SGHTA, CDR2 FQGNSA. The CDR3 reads CASSMVISNQPQHF. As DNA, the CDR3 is TGTGCCAGCAGCATGGTCATTAGCAATCAGCCCCAGCATTTT.

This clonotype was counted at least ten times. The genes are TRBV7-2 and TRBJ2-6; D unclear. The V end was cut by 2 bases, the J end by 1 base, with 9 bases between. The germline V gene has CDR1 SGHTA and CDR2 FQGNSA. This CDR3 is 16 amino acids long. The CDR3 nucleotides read TGTGCCAGCAGCTTAAACGGTGTTTCTGGGGCCAACGTCCTGACTTTC. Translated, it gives CASSLNGVSGANVLTF. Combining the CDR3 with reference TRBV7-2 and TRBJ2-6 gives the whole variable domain GAGVSQSPSNKVTEKGKDVELRCDPISGHTALYWYRQSLGQGLEFLIYFQGNSAPDKSGLPSDRFSAERTGGSVSTLTIQRTQQEDSAVYLCASSLNGVSGANVLTFGAGSRLTVL.

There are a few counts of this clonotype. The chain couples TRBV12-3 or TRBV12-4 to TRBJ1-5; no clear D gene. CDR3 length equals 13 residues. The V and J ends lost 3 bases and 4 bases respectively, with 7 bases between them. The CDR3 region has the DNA TGTGCCAGCAGTTTTGGGCCGAATCAGCCCCAGCATTTT. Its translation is CASSFGPNQPQHF.

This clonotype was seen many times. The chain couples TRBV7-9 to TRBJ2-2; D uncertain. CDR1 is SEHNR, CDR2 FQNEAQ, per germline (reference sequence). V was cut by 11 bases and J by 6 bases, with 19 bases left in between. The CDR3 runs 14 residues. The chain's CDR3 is CAADSEAGSGELFF. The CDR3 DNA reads TGTGCCGCAGATTCTGAAGCCGGCTCCGGGGAGCTGTTTTTT.

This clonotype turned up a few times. The CDR3 DNA is TGTGCCAGCAGCTTAGTGGGGGGCTATACCCCCAATCAGCCCCAGCATTTT. Its translation: CASSLVGGYTPNQPQHF. The chain has TRBV7-2 and TRBJ1-5, with D possibly being TRBD1 (6 bases). Germline V gives CDR1 SGHTA, CDR2 FQGNSA. The V end lost 1 base, the J end lost 3 bases, and 16 bases lay between the germline ends. The CDR3 is made up of 17 amino acids.

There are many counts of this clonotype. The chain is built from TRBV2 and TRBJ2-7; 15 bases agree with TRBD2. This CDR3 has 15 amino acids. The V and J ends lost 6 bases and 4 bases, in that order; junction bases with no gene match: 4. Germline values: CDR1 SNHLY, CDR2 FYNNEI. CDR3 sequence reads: CASSGTSGGRYEQYV. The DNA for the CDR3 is TGTGCCAGCAGCGGGACTAGCGGGGGGCGGTACGAGCAGTACGTC.

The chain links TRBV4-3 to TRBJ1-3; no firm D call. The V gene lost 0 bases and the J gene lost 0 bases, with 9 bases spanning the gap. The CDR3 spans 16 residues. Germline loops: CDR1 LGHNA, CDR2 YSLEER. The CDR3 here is CASSQEARISGNTIYF. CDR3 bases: TGCGCCAGCAGCCAAGAAGCCAGAATCTCTGGAAACACCATATATTTT.

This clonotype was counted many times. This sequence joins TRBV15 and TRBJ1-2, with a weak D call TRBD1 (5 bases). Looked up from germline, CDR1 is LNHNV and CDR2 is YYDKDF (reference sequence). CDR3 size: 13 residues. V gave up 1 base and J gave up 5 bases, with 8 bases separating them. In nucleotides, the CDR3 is TGTGCCACCAGCAGAGGACAGAAGTATGGCTACACCTTC. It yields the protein CATSRGQKYGYTF.

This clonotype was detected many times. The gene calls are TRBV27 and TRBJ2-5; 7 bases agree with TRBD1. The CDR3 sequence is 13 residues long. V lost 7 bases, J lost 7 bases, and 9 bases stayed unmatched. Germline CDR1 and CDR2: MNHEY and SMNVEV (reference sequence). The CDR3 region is CASTQNSGGTQYF. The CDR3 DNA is TGTGCCAGCACCCAGAACTCAGGGGGGACCCAGTACTTC.

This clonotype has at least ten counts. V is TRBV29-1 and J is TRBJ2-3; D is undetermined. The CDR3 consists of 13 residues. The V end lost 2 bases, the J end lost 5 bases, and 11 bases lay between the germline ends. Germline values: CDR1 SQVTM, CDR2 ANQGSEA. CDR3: CSVEPGKGDTQYF. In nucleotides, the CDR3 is TGCAGCGTTGAACCTGGAAAGGGAGATACGCAGTATTTT.

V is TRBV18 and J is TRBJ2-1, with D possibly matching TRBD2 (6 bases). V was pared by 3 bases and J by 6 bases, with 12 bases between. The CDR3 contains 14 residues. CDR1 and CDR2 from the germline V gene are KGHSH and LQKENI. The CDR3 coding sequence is TGTGCCAGCTCACCGGGACTTCAGGGCAATGAGCAGTTCTTC. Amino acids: CASSPGLQGNEQFF.

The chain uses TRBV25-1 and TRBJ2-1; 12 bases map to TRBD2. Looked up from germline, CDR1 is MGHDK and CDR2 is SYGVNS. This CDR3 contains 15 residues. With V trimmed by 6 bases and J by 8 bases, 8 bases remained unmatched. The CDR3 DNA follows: TGTGCCAGCAGCGATCCTAGCGGGGGGGACTATGAGCAGTTCTTC. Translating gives CASSDPSGGDYEQFF.

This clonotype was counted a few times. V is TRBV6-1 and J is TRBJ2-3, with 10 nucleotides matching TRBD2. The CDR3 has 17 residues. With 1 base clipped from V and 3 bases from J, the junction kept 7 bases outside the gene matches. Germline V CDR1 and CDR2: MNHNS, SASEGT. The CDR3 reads CASSEGSGGAGTDTQYF. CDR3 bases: TGTGCCAGCAGTGAAGGCAGCGGGGGGGCCGGTACAGATACGCAGTATTTT.